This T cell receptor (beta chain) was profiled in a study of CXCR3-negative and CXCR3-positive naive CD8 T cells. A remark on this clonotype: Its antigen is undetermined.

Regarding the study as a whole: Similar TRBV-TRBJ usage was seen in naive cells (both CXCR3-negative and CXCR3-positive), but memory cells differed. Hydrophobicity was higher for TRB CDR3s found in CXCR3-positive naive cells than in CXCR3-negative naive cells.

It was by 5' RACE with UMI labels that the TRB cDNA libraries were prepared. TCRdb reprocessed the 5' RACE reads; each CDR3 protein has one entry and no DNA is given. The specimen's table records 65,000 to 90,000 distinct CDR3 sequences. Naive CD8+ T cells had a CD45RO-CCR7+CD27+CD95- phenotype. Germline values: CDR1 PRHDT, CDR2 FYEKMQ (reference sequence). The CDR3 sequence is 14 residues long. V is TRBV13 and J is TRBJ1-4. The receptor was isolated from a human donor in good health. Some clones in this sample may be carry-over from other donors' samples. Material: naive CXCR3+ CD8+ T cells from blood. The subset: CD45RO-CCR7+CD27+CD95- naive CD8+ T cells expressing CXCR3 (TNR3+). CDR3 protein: CASSQAAGVEKLFF.